This T cell receptor beta chain originates from a study of regulatory T cells in long-lasting Graves disease. For the study at large: Over-5-year antithyroid drug use with positive TSH receptor antibodies defined persistent Graves' disease in the study.

According to the study, TCR beta libraries were built with iRepertoire HTBI primers and CDR3-region Arm-PCR. TCRdb analysed the multiplex PCR reads with MiXCR anew, one entry per CDR3 protein. The repertoire holds more than 650,000 distinct CDR3 sequences, with 25% to 35% as singletons. Time point reported: persistent/refractory GD, antithyroid drugs over 5 years with positive TRAb. PBMC-derived RNA was used for the TCR library. From an endocrinology department in Xi'an, China, came the patients. The material sequenced was peripheral blood mononuclear cells (PBMCs), taken when the disease was refractory, from a patient treated with antithyroid drugs. This receptor was taken from a female donor with Graves disease.

CDR3 DNA: TGTGCCAGTAGTATAGCCATCTATGGCTACACCTTC. Translated: CASSIAIYGYTF. This sequence joins TRBV19 and TRBJ1-2; D uncertain. V dropped 1 base and J dropped 4 bases, with 4 bases sitting between them. The CDR3 contains 12 residues. CDR1 LNHDA and CDR2 SQIVND come from the germline V gene (reference sequence).